This TCR beta chain was sequenced for a study of OX40 agonist ivuxolimab in advanced cancers. In the study overall: Patients' therapy was ivuxolimab, an antibody that acts as an agonist of OX40 (CD134). Having had anti-PD-1, anti-PD-L1 or anti-CTLA-4 therapy before was allowed, and over 35% had some. Study-wide points: The 0.1-3.0 mg/kg partial responders had among the lowest clonal expansion. Normalized T-cell clonal expansion was also low in a subset of nonresponders.

The assay was immunoSEQ multiplex PCR, and TCRdb's table has in-frame clones only and misses some. The data contain approximately 50,000 clones, 65% to 85% of them singletons. Germline values: CDR1 KGHSH, CDR2 LQKENI. The CDR3 covers 16 residues. V was trimmed by 0 bases and J by 4 bases, leaving 15 bases between them. For this clone: Antigen: not known.

The sample here was CD4+ or CD8+ T cells sorted from blood, taken in a trial of the OX40 agonist ivuxolimab. The chain joins TRBV18 to TRBJ1-2; D unclear. The TCR sequence derives from an adult with an advanced solid tumor such as melanoma, head and neck, liver or kidney cancer. This CDR3 is CASSPPGERASYGYTF. CDR3 bases: TGTGCCAGCTCACCACCCGGGGAGAGGGCATCCTATGGCTACACCTTC.